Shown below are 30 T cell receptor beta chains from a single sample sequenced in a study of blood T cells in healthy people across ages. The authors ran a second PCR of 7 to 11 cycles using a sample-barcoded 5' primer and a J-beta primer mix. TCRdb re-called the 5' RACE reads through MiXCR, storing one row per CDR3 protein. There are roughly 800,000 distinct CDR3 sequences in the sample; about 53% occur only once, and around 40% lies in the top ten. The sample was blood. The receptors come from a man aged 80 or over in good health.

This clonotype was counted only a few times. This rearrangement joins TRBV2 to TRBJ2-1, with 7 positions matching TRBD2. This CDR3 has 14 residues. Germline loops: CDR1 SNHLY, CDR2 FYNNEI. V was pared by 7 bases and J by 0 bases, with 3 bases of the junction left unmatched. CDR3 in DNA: TGTGCCAGCAACGGCGGGAGCTCCTACAATGAGCAGTTCTTC. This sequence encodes CASNGGSSYNEQFF.

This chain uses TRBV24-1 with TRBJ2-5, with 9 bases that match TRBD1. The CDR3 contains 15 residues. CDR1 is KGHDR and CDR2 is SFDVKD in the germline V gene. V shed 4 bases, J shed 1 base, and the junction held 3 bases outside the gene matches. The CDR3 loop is CATSEGGQGQETQYF. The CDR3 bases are TGTGCCACCAGTGAAGGGGGACAGGGCCAAGAGACCCAGTACTTC.

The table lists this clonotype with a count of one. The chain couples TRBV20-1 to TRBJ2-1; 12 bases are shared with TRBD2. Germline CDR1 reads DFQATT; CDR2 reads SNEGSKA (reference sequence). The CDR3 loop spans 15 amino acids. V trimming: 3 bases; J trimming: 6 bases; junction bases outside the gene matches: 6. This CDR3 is CSARTSSGRVNEQFF. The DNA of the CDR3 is TGCAGTGCTAGGACGTCTAGCGGGAGGGTCAATGAGCAGTTCTTC.

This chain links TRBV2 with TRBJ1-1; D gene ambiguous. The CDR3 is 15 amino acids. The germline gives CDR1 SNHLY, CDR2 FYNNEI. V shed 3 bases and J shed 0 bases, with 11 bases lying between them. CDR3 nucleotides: TGTGCCAGCAGTGACGTAGGTTTCGTGAACACTGAAGCTTTCTTT. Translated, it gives CASSDVGFVNTEAFF.

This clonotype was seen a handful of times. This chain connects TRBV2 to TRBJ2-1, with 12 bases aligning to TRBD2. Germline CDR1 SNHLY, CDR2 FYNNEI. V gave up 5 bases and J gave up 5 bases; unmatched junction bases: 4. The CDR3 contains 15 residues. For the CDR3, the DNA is TGTGCCAGCAGTTGGAGACTAGCGGGAGACAATGAGCAGTTCTTC. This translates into CASSWRLAGDNEQFF.

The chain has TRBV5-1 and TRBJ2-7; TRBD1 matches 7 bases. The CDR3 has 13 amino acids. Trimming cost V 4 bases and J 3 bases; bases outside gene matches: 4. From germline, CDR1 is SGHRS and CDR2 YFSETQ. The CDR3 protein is CASSTDRFYEQYF. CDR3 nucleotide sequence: TGCGCCAGCAGCACGGACAGGTTCTACGAGCAGTACTTC.

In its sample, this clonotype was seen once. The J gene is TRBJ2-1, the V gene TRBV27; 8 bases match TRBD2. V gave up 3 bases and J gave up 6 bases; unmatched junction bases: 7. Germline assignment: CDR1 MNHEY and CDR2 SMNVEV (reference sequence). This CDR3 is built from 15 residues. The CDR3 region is CASSFPGLGPNEQFF. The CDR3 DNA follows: TGTGCCAGCAGTTTTCCGGGACTAGGGCCCAATGAGCAGTTCTTC.

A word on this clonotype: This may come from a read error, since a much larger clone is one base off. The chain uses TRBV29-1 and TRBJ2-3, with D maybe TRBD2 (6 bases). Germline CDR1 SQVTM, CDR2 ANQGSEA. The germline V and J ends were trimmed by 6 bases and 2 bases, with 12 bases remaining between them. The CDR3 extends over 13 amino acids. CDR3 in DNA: TGCAGCGTCGCGGGACTCGACACAGATACGCAGTATTTT. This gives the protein CSVAGLDTDTQYF.

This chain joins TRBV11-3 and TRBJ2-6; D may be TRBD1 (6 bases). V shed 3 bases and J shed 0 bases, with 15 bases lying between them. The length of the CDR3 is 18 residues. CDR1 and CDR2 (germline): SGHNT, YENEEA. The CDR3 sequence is CASSFRWTAPSGANVLTF. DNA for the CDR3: TGTGCCAGCAGCTTCCGCTGGACAGCCCCCTCTGGGGCCAACGTCCTGACTTTC. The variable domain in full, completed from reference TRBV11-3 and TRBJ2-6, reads EAGVVQSPRYKIIEKKQPVAFWCNPISGHNTLYWYLQNLGQGPELLIRYENEEAVDDSQLPKDRFSAERLKGVDSTLKIQPAELGDSAVYLCASSFRWTAPSGANVLTFGAGSRLTVL.

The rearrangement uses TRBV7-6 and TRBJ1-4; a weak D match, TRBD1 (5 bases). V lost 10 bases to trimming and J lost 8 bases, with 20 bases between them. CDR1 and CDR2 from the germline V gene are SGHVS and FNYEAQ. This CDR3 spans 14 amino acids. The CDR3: CATAIGRAREKLFF. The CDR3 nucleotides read TGTGCCACAGCCATAGGCAGGGCTAGAGAAAAACTGTTTTTT.

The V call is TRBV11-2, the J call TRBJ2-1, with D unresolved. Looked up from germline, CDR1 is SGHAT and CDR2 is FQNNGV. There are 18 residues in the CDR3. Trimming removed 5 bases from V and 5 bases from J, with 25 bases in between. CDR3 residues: CASSRSAPQRWAHNEQFF. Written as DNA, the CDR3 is TGTGCCAGCAGCCGATCCGCCCCCCAGCGTTGGGCCCACAATGAGCAGTTCTTC.

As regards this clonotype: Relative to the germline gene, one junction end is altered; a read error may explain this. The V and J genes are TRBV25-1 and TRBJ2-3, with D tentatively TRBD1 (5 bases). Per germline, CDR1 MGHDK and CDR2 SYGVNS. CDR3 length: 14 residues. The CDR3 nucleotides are TGTGCCAGCAGTGAATACCAAGGGGCAGATACGCGGTATTTT. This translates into CASSEYQGADTRYF.

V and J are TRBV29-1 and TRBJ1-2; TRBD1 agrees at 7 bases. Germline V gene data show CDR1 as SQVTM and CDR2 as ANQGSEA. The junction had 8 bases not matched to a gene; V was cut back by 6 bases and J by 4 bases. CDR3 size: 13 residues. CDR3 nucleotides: TGCAGCGTCGGAGTACAGGGGTCCTATGGCTACACCTTC. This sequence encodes CSVGVQGSYGYTF. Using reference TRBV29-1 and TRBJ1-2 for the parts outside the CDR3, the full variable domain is SAVISQKPSRDICQRGTSLTIQCQVDSQVTMMFWYRQQPGQSLTLIATANQGSEATYESGFVIDKFPISRPNLTFSTLTVSNMSPEDSSIYLCSVGVQGSYGYTFGSGTRLTVV.

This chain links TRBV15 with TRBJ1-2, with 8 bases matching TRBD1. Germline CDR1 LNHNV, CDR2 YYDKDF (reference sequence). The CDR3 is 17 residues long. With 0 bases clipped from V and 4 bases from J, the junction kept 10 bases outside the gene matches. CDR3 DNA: TGTGCCACCAGCAGAGATCGGTCCTGGACAGGGACCTATGGCTACACCTTC. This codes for CATSRDRSWTGTYGYTF.

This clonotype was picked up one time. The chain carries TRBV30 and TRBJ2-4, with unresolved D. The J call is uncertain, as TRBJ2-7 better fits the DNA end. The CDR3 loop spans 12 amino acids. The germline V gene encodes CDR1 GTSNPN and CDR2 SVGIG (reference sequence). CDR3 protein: CAWSVRLYEQYF. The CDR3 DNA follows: TGTGCCTGGAGTGTACGCCTCTACGAGCAGTACTTC.

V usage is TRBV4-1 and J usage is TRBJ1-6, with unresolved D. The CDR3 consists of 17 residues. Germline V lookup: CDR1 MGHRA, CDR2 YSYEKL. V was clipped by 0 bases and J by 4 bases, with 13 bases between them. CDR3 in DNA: TGCGCCAGCAGCCAAGATTCCGGGCAGAATTATAATTCACCCCTCCACTTT. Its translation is CASSQDSGQNYNSPLHF.

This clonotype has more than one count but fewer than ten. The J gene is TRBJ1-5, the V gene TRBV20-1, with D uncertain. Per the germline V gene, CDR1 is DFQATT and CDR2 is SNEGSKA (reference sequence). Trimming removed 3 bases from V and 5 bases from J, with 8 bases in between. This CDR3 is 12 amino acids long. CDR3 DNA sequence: TGCAGTGCTAGCCAGAGCGATCAGCCCCAGCATTTT. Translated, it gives CSASQSDQPQHF.

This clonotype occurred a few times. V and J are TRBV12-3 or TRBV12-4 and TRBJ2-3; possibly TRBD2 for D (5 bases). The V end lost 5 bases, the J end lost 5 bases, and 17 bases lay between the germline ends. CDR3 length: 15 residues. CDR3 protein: CASSTGRAAVDTQYF. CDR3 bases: TGTGCCAGCAGTACGGGCAGAGCGGCGGTAGATACGCAGTATTTT.

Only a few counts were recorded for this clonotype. The CDR3: CSAKAGGQYNEQYF. For the CDR3, the DNA is TGCAGTGCCAAAGCGGGAGGGCAGTACAATGAGCAGTACTTC. This chain uses TRBV20-1 with TRBJ2-7, with 10 bases identical to TRBD2. The CDR3 loop spans 14 amino acids. CDR1 DFQATT and CDR2 SNEGSKA come from the germline V gene (reference sequence). The trim removed 6 bases at V and 7 bases at J, leaving 12 bases unmatched.

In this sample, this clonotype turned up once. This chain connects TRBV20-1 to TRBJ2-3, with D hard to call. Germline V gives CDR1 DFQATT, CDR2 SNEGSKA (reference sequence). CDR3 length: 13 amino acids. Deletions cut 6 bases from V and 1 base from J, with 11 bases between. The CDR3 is CSAAKIGTDTQYF. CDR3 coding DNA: TGCAGTGCCGCCAAGATTGGCACAGATACGCAGTATTTT.

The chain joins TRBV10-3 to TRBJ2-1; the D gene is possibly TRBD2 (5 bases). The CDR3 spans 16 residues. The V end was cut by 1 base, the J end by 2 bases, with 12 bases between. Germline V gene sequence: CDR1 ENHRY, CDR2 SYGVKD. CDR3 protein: CAISEFERPPYNEQFF. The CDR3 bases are TGTGCCATCAGTGAGTTTGAGCGGCCCCCCTACAATGAGCAGTTCTTC.

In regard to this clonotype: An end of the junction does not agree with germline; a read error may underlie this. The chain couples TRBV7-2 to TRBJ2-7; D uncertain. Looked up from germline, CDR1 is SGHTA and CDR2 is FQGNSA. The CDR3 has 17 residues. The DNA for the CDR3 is TGTGCCAGCAGCTTAGCTATGGGGTCTAGTGTGTCCTACGGGCAGTACTTC. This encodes CASSLAMGSSVSYGQYF.

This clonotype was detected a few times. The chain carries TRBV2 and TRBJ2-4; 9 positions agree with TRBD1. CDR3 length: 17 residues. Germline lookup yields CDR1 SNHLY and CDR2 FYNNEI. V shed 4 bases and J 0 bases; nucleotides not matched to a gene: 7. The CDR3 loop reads CASSGPTGGVAKNIQYF. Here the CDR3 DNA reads TGTGCCAGCAGTGGCCCGACAGGGGGTGTAGCCAAAAACATTCAGTACTTC. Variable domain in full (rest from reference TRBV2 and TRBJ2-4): EPEVTQTPSHQVTQMGQEVILRCVPISNHLYFYWYRQILGQKVEFLVSFYNNEISEKSEIFDDQFSVERPDGSNFTLKIRSTKLEDSAMYFCASSGPTGGVAKNIQYFGAGTRLSVL.

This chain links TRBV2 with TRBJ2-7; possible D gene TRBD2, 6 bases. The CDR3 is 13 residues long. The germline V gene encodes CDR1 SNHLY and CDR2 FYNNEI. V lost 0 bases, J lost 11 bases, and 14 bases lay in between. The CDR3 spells CASSEARVGEEYF. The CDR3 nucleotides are TGTGCCAGCAGTGAAGCGCGTGTCGGGGAGGAGTACTTC.

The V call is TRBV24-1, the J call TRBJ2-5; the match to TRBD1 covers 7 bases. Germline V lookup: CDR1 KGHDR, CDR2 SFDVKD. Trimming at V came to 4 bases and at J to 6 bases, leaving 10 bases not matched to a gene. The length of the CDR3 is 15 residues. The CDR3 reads CATSDTGQTGQTQYF. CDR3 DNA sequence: TGTGCCACCAGTGACACGGGACAGACTGGACAGACCCAGTACTTC.

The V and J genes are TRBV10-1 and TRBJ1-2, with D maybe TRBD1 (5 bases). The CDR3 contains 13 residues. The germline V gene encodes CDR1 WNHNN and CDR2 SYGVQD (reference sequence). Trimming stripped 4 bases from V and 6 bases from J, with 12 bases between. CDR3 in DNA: TGCGCCAGCAGTGGGACCTTCAGGGATGGCTACACCTTC. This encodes CASSGTFRDGYTF.

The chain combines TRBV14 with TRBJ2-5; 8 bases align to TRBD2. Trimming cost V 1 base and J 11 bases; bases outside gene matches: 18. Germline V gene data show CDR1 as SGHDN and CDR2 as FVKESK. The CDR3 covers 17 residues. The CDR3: CASSQGITGRVRNEQYF. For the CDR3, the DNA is TGTGCCAGCAGCCAAGGCATAACCGGGAGGGTCAGGAATGAGCAGTACTTC. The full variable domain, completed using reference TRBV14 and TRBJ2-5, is EAGVTQFPSHSVIEKGQTVTLRCDPISGHDNLYWYRRVMGKEIKFLLHFVKESKQDESGMPNNRFLAERTGGTYSTLKVQPAELEDSGVYFCASSQGITGRVRNEQYFGPGTRLLVL.

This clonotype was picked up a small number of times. CDR3 sequence reads: CASSLVGGGRRYAYF. The CDR3 nucleotides read TGTGCCAGCAGCTTAGTCGGGGGAGGGCGCAGATACGCGTATTTT. The chain combines TRBV7-2 with TRBJ2-3; 7 bases agree with TRBD2. The J segment lost 14 bases and the V segment lost 1 base, leaving 15 bases of the junction unmatched. Germline CDR1 reads SGHTA; CDR2 reads FQGNSA. The CDR3 contains 15 residues.

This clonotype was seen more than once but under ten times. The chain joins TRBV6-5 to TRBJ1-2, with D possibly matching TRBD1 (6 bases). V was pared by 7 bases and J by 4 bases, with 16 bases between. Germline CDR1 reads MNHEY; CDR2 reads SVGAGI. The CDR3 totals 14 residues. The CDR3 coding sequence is TGTGCCAGCACCTACTCCGGGGACACCTATGGCTACACCTTC. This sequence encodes CASTYSGDTYGYTF.

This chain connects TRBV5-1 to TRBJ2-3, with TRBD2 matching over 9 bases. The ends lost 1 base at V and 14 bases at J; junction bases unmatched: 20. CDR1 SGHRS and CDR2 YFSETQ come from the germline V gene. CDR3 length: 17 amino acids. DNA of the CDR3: TGCGCCAGCAGCTTGTCCGGCGGGAGGGAGAGGCACAGATACGCGTATTTT. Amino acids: CASSLSGGRERHRYAYF. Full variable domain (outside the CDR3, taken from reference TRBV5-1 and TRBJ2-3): KAGVTQTPRYLIKTRGQQVTLSCSPISGHRSVSWYQQTPGQGLQFLFEYFSETQRNKGNFPGRFSGRQFSNSRSEMNVSTLELGDSALYLCASSLSGGRERHRYAYFGPGTRLTVL.